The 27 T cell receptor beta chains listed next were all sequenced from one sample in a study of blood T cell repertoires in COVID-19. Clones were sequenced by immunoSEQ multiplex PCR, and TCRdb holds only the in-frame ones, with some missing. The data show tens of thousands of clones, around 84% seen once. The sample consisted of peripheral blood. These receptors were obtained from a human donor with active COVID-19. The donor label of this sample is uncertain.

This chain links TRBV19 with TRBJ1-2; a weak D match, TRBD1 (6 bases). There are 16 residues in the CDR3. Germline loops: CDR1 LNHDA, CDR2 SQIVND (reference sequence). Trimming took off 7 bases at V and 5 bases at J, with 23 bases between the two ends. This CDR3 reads CASTRQALIRNYGYTF. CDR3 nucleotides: TGTGCCAGTACGAGACAGGCTCTCATCAGGAATTATGGCTACACCTTC.

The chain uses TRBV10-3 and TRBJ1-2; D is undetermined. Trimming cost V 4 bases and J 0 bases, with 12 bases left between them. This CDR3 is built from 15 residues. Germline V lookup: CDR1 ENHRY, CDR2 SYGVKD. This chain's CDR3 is CAISGVGASNYGYTF. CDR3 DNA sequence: TGTGCCATCAGTGGCGTCGGAGCTTCTAACTATGGCTACACCTTC.

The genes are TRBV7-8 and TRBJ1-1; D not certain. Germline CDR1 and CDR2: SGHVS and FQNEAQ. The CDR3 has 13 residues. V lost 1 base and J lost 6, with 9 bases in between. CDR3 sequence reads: CASSLGPFSEAFF. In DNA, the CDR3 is TGTGCCAGCAGCTTAGGTCCCTTTTCTGAAGCTTTCTTT.

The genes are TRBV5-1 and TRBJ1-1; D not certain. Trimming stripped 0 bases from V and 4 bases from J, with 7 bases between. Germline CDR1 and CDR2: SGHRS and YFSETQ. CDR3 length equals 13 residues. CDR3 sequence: CASSLGPSTEAFF. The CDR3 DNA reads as TGCGCCAGCAGCTTGGGTCCTAGCACTGAAGCTTTCTTT.

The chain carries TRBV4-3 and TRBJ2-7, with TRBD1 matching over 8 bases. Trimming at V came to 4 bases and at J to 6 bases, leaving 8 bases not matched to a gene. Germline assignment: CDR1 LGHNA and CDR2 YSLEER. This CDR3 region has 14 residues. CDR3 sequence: CASSPSRGQVEQYF. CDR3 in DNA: TGCGCCAGCAGCCCCTCCCGGGGACAGGTCGAGCAGTACTTC.

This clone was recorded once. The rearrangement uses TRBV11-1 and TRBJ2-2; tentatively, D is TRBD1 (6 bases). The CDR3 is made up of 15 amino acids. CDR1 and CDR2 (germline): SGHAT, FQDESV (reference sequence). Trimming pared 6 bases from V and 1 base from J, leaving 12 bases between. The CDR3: CASRNKQGNTGELFF. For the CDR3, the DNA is TGTGCCAGCAGAAATAAACAGGGGAACACCGGGGAGCTGTTTTTT.

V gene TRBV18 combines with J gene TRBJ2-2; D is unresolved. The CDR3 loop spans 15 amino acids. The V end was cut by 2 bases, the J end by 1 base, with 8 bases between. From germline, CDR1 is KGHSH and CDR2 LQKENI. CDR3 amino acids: CASSPDGWNTGELFF. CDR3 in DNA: TGTGCCAGCTCACCAGACGGGTGGAACACCGGGGAGCTGTTTTTT. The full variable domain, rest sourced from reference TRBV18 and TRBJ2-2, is NAGVMQNPRHLVRRRGQEARLRCSPMKGHSHVYWYRQLPEEGLKFMVYLQKENIIDESGMPKERFSAEFPKEGPSILRIQQVVRGDSAAYFCASSPDGWNTGELFFGEGSRLTVL.

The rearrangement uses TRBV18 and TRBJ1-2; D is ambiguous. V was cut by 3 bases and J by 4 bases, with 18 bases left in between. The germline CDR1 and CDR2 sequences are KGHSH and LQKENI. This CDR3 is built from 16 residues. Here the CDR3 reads CASSPNWARGFYGYTF. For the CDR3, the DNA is TGTGCCAGCTCACCGAACTGGGCCAGAGGGTTCTATGGCTACACCTTC.

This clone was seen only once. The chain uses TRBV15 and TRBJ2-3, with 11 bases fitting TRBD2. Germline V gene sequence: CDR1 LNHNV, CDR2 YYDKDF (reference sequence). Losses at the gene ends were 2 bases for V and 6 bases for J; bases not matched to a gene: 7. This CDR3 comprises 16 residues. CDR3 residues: CATSRPVAGGRDTQYF. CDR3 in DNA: TGTGCCACCAGCAGACCGGTAGCGGGAGGGAGGGATACGCAGTATTTT.

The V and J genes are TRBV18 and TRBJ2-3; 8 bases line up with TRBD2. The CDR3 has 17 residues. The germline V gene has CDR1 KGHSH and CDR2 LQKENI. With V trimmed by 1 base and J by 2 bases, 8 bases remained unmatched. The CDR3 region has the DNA TGTGCCAGCTCACCACGAACTAGCGGAGGCAACACAGATACGCAGTATTTT. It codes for CASSPRTSGGNTDTQYF.

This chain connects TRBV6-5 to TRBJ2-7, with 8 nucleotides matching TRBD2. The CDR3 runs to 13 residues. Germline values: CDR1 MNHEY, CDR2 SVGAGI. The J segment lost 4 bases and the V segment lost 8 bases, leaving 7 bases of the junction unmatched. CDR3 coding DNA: TGTGCCAGCGTTAACGGGGGGGCGTACGAGCAGTACTTC. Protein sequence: CASVNGGAYEQYF.

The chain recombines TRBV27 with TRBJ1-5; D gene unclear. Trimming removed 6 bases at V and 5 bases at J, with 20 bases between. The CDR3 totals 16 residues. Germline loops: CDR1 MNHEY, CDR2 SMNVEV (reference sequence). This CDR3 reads CASSASGAFLDQPQHF. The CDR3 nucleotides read TGTGCCAGCAGCGCCTCGGGAGCCTTCCTAGATCAGCCCCAGCATTTT.

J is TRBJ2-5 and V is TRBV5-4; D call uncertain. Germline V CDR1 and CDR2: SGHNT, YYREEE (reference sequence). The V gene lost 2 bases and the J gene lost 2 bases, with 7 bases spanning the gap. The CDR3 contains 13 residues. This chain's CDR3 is CASSFLEQETQYF. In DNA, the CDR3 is TGTGCCAGCAGCTTTCTAGAACAAGAGACCCAGTACTTC.

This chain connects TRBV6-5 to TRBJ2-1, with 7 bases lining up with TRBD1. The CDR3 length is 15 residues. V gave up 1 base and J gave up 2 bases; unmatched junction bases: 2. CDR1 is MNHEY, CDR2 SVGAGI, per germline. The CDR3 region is CASSYFQGAYNEQFF. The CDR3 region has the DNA TGTGCCAGCAGTTACTTTCAGGGGGCCTACAATGAGCAGTTCTTC.

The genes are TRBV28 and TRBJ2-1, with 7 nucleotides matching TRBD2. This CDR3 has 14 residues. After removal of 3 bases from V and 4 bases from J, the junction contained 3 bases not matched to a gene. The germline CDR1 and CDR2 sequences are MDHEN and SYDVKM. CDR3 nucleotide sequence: TGTGCCAGCAGTTTGTACGGGAGGTACAATGAGCAGTTCTTC. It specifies CASSLYGRYNEQFF.

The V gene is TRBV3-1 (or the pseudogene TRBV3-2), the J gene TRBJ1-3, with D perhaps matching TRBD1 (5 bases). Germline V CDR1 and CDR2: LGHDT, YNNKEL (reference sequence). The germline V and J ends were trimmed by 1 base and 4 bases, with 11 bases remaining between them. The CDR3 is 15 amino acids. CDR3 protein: CASSQGAGVGNTIYF. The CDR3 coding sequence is TGTGCCAGCAGCCAAGGGGCGGGGGTCGGAAACACCATATATTTT.

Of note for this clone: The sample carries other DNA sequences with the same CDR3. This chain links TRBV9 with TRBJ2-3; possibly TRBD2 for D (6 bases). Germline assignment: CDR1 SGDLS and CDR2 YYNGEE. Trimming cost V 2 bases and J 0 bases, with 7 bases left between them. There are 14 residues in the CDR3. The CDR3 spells CASSVSGSTDTQYF. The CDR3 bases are TGTGCCAGCAGCGTTAGCGGCAGCACAGATACGCAGTATTTT. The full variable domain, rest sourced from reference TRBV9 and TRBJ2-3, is DSGVTQTPKHLITATGQRVTLRCSPRSGDLSVYWYQQSLDQGLQFLIQYYNGEERAKGNILERFSAQQFPDLHSELNLSSLELGDSALYFCASSVSGSTDTQYFGPGTRLTVL.

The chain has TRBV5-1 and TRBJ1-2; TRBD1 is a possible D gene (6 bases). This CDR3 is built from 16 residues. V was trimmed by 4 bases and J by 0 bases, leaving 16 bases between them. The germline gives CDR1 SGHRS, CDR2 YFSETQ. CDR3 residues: CASSIQQGATNYGYTF. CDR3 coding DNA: TGCGCCAGCAGCATACAACAGGGAGCCACTAACTATGGCTACACCTTC.

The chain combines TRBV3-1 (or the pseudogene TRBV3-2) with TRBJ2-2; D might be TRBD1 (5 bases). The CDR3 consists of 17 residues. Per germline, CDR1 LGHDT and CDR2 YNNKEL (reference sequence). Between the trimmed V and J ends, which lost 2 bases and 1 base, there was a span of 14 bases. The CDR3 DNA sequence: TGTGCCAGCAGCCAATCCCAGGGAACCCTGAACACCGGGGAGCTGTTTTTT. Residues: CASSQSQGTLNTGELFF.

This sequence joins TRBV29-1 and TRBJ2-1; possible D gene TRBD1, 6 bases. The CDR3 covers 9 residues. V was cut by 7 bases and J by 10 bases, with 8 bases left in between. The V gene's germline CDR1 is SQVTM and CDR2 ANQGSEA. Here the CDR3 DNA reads TGCAGCGCCGGGACAGAGCAGTTCTTC. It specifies CSAGTEQFF.

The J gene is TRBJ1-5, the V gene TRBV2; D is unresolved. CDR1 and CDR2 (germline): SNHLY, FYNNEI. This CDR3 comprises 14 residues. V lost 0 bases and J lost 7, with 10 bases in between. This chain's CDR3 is CASSEALLGQPQHF. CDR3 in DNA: TGTGCCAGCAGTGAAGCGCTTCTGGGCCAGCCCCAGCATTTT.

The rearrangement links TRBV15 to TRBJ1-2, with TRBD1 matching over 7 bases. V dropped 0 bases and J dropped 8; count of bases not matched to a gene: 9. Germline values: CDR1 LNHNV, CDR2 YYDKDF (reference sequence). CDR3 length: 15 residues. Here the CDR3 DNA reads TGTGCCACCAGCAGAGATTTGAGACAGGGCTGGGGCTACACCTTC. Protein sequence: CATSRDLRQGWGYTF.

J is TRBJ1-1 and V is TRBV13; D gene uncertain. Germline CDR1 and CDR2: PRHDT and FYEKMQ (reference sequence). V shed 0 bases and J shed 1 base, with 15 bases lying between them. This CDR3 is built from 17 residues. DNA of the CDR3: TGTGCCAGCAGCTTAGGCGATAGCAATTACCCGAACACTGAAGCTTTCTTT. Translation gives CASSLGDSNYPNTEAFF.

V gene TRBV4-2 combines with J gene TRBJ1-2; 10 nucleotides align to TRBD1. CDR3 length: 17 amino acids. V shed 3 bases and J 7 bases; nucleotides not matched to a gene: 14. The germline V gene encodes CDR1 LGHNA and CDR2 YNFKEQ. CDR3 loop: CASSQAGQGLVVGGYTF. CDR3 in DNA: TGTGCCAGCAGCCAGGCGGGACAGGGGCTCGTGGTAGGTGGCTACACCTTC.

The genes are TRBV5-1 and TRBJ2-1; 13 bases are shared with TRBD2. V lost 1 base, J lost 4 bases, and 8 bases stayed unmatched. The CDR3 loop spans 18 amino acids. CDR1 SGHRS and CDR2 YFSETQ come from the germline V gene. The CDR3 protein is CASSLNPGLAGPYNEQFF. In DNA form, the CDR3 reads TGCGCCAGCAGCTTGAACCCGGGACTAGCGGGGCCGTACAATGAGCAGTTCTTC.

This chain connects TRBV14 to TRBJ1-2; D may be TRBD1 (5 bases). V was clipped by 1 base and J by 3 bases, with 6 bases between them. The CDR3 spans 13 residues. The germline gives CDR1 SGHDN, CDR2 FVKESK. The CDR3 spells CASSQGQYYGYTF. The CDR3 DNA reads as TGTGCCAGCAGCCAAGGACAGTACTATGGCTACACCTTC.

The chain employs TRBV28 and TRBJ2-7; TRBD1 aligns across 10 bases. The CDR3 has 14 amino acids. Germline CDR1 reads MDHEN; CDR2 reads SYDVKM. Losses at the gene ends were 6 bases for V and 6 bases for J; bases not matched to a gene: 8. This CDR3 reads CASRAGTGASEQYF. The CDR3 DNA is TGTGCCAGCAGAGCCGGGACAGGGGCTAGCGAGCAGTACTTC.